This TCR beta chain is from a study of shared clonotypes between healthy human individuals. The V end lost 0 bases, the J end lost 3 bases, and 6 bases lay between the germline ends. CDR3 length: 14 residues. Germline assignment: CDR1 SGHDT and CDR2 YYEEEE. The repertoire was sequenced with immunoSEQ multiplex PCR; TCRdb's copy has only in-frame clones and lacks some. The data contain about 2.4 million clones, around nine tenths of them singletons. This clonotype was obtained from a man aged 18 to 29 in good health. The sample comprised naive CD4+ T cells sorted from blood. The subset: CD45RA+ positively selected. V usage is TRBV5-6 and J usage is TRBJ2-2; unclear D gene. The CDR3 DNA reads TGTGCCAGCAGCTTGGTCGCGGACACCGGGGAGCTGTTTTTT. Protein: CASSLVADTGELFF.